This T cell receptor beta chain was captured in a study of OX40 agonist ivuxolimab in advanced cancers. Study-wide background: Patients were treated with intravenous ivuxolimab, dosed at 0.01 to 10 mg/kg and infused every 2 weeks. A diagnosis of hepatocellular carcinoma, melanoma, renal cell or head and neck cancer was present in dose-escalation patients.

The V and J ends lost 8 bases and 1 base respectively, with 11 bases between them. This CDR3 spans 13 amino acids. CDR1 is SEHNR and CDR2 is FQNEAQ in the germline V gene (reference sequence). Profiling relied on immunoSEQ multiplex PCR, and the TCRdb table lists in-frame clones only, not all of them. The table records 65,000 to 85,000 clones, roughly 85% of them present only once. Source: CD4+ or CD8+ T cells sorted from blood, taken in a trial of the OX40 agonist ivuxolimab. This TCR came from an adult with an advanced solid tumor such as melanoma, head and neck, liver or kidney cancer. The chain combines TRBV7-9 with TRBJ1-1; maybe TRBD1 (5 bases). The CDR3 loop reads CASSGGKNTEAFF. Here the CDR3 DNA reads TGTGCCAGCTCGGGGGGGAAGAACACTGAAGCTTTCTTT.